One TCR beta chain is described in this entry. The assay was immunoSEQ multiplex PCR, and TCRdb's table has in-frame clones only and misses some. The sample carries fewer than 50,000 clones, under 95% recorded once. This entry belongs to a study of T cell changes during pregnancy in multiple sclerosis. V lost 5 bases and J lost 6; bases outside the gene matches: 9. The CDR3 has 14 amino acids. Germline V gives CDR1 MNHEY, CDR2 SMNVEV (reference sequence). This chain joins TRBV27 and TRBJ1-2; TRBD1 matches at 7 bases. Here the sequenced sample was CD8+ T cells from peripheral blood mononuclear cells, taken before pregnancy. The receptor's source is a female donor with multiple sclerosis, enrolled in a pregnancy study. In nucleotides, the CDR3 is TGTGCCAGCAGTCCCCTAACAGGGGTTGATGGCTACACCTTC. It encodes CASSPLTGVDGYTF.